This TCR beta chain was retrieved from a study of neurological immune-mediated disorders. Template-switch 5'RACE cDNA synthesis added a 10-nucleotide unique molecular identifier. Every sequencing run produced over 190 million TCR-beta sequences, and the sequences from any one run covered 15-18 subjects. TCRdb reprocessed the 5' RACE reads via MiXCR and lists one record per CDR3 protein. The table shows tens of thousands of distinct CDR3 sequences, with 3.5% to 5.5% occurring only once. Study outcomes and limitations: No clinical or MRI feature was associated with the multiple sclerosis repertoire cluster. TCR clonal expansion peaked in HTLV-1-associated myelopathy patients and was lowest in multiple sclerosis patients.

This clonotype is deemed medium-sized. What it binds is unknown. Germline V gene lookup returns CDR1 SGHRS and CDR2 YFSETQ. CDR3 length equals 14 residues. Unmatched junction bases numbered 10, after V lost 3 bases and J lost 8 bases. The chain recombines TRBV5-1 with TRBJ1-1; TRBD1 matches at 7 bases. Input material: PBMCs. The clonotype was recovered from a man aged 25-45 years with multiple sclerosis. DNA for the CDR3: TGCGCCAGCAGCTACACGGGACAGTTGATAGAAGCTTTCTTT. It yields the protein CASSYTGQLIEAFF. Full variable domain (rest looked up from reference TRBV5-1 and TRBJ1-1): KAGVTQTPRYLIKTRGQQVTLSCSPISGHRSVSWYQQTPGQGLQFLFEYFSETQRNKGNFPGRFSGRQFSNSRSEMNVSTLELGDSALYLCASSYTGQLIEAFFGQGTRLTVV.